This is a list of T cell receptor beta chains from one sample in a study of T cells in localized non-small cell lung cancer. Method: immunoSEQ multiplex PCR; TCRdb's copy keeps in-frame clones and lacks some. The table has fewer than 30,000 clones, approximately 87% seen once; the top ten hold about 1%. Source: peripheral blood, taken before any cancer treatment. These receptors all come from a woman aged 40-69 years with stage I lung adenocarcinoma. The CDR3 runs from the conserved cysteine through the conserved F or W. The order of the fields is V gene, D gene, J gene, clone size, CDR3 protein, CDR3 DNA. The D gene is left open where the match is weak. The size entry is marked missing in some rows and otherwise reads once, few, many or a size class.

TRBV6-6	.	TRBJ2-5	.	CASNGYKQETQYF	TGTGCCAGCAACGGGTACAAACAAGAGACCCAGTACTTC
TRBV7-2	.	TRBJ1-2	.	CASSLVLSARPGYTF	TGTGCCAGCAGCTTAGTTCTCTCGGCTCGGCCTGGCTACACCTTC
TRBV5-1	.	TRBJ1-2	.	CASSPEYYGYTF	TGCGCCAGCAGCCCAGAATACTATGGCTACACCTTC
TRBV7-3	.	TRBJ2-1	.	CASSPDGAEQFF	TGTGCCAGCAGTCCTGACGGCGCTGAGCAGTTCTTC
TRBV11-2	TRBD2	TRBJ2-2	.	CASSPTSGDTGELFF	TGTGCCAGCAGCCCGACTAGCGGGGACACCGGGGAGCTGTTTTTT
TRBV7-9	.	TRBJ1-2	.	CASKDFGFGYTF	TGTGCCAGCAAGGACTTTGGGTTTGGCTACACCTTC
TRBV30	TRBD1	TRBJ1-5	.	CAWSTGQHSNQPQHF	TGTGCCTGGAGTACGGGACAGCATAGCAATCAGCCCCAGCATTTT
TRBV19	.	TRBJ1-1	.	CASSFPGANTEAFF	TGTGCCAGTAGTTTTCCAGGGGCGAACACTGAAGCTTTCTTT
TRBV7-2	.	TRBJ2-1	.	CASSLGDNEQFF	TGTGCCAGCAGCTTAGGGGACAATGAGCAGTTCTTC
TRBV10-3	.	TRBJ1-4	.	CAIKPGLNEKLFF	TGTGCCATCAAGCCGGGTCTCAATGAAAAACTGTTTTTT
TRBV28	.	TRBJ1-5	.	CASSLDIYSNQPQHF	TGTGCCAGCAGTTTGGACATCTATAGCAATCAGCCCCAGCATTTT
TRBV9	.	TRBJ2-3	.	CASSVTGEDTQYF	TGTGCCAGCAGCGTCACAGGAGAAGATACGCAGTATTTT
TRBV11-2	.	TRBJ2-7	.	CASSLAGSYEQYF	TGTGCCAGCAGCTTAGCGGGCAGCTACGAGCAGTACTTC
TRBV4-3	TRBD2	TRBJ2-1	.	CASSQDYSGAYNEQFF	TGCGCCAGCAGCCAAGATTACAGCGGGGCCTACAATGAGCAGTTCTTC
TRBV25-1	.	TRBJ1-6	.	CASSEGVAGGSPLHF	TGTGCCAGCAGTGAGGGCGTGGCAGGAGGGTCACCCCTCCACTTT
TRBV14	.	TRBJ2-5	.	CASSQDLEETQYF	TGTGCCAGCAGCCAAGATCTGGAAGAGACCCAGTACTTC
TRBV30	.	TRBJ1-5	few	CAWSVSGQPQHF	TGTGCCTGGAGTGTATCGGGTCAGCCCCAGCATTTT
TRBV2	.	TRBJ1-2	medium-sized	CASSAAGTNYGYTF	TGTGCCAGCAGTGCCGCAGGGACTAACTATGGCTACACCTTC
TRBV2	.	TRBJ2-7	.	CASTPLRDGKYYEQYF	TGTGCCAGCACCCCCCTCCGGGACGGAAAATACTACGAGCAGTACTTC
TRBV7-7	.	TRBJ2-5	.	CASSPGRLYQETQYF	TGTGCCAGCAGCCCGGGACGGTTGTACCAAGAGACCCAGTACTTC
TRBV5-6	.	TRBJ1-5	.	CASSSFGLTLQPQHF	TGTGCCAGCAGCTCCTTTGGTCTCACACTTCAGCCCCAGCATTTT
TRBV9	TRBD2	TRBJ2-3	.	CASSRTSGQSTDTQYF	TGTGCCAGCAGCCGCACTAGCGGGCAAAGCACAGATACGCAGTATTTT
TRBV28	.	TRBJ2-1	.	CASSSLPGPRGSRRNEQFF	TGTGCCAGCAGCTCCCTTCCAGGGCCGCGCGGGTCTCGGCGCAATGAGCAGTTCTTC
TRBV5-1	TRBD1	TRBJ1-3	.	CASSLGQGSNTIYF	TGCGCCAGCAGCCTTGGACAGGGGTCGAACACCATATATTTT
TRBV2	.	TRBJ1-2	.	CASSDLGTYGYTF	TGTGCCAGCAGTGACTTGGGGACCTATGGCTACACCTTC
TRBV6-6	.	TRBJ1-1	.	CASREGGFGTEAFF	TGTGCCAGCAGGGAGGGGGGGTTTGGGACTGAAGCTTTCTTT
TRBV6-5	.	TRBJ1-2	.	CASINVRVHNYGYTF	TGTGCCAGCATCAACGTGAGGGTACACAACTATGGCTACACCTTC
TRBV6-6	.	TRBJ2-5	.	CASSPGAETQYF	TGTGCCAGCTCCCCGGGCGCAGAGACCCAGTACTTC
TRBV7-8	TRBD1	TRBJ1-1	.	CASSSQGWDTEAFF	TGTGCCAGCAGCTCACAGGGGTGGGACACTGAAGCTTTCTTT
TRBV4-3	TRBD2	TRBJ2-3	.	CASSPSGGTDTQYF	TGCGCCAGCAGCCCTAGCGGGGGCACAGATACGCAGTATTTT
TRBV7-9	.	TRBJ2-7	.	CASSFGQFSYEQYF	TGTGCCAGCAGCTTCGGACAATTCTCCTACGAGCAGTACTTC
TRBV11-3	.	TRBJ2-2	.	CASSPSDYDTGELFF	TGTGCCAGCAGCCCATCTGACTATGACACCGGGGAGCTGTTTTTT
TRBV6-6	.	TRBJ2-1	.	CASSSTPGYNEQFF	TGTGCCAGCAGTTCTACGCCCGGCTACAATGAGCAGTTCTTC
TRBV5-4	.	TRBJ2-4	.	CASSLSSGSSNIQYF	TGTGCCAGCAGCTTGTCATCAGGGTCCTCGAACATTCAGTACTTC
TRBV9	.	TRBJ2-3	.	CASSVGVGLVADTQYF	TGTGCCAGCAGCGTAGGGGTGGGGCTCGTAGCAGATACGCAGTATTTT
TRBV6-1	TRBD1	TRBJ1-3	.	CASTPGGGNTIYF	TGTGCCAGCACCCCAGGGGGGGGAAACACCATATATTTT
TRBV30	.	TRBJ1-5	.	CAWNLDFNQPQHF	TGTGCCTGGAACTTGGATTTTAATCAGCCCCAGCATTTT